The 17 T cell receptor beta chains listed next were all sequenced from one sample in a study of blood T cell repertoires in COVID-19. Sequencing was performed with immunoSEQ multiplex PCR; in TCRdb, only in-frame clones are kept and a portion is missing. In the table there are about 110,000 clones, around three quarters of which are singletons. The sample comprised peripheral blood. The origin of the receptors is a human donor in a cohort sampled during active or convalescent COVID-19.

This clone has a handful of counts. The V gene is TRBV28, the J gene TRBJ2-3, with 7 bases fitting TRBD2. Trimming took 3 bases from V and 4 from J; bases not matched to a gene: 16. The CDR3 covers 18 residues. From germline, CDR1 is MDHEN and CDR2 SYDVKM. CDR3 region: CASSFSTSEPLRADTQYF. Here the CDR3 DNA reads TGTGCCAGCAGTTTCTCAACTAGCGAACCCTTAAGGGCAGATACGCAGTATTTT. Full variable domain (missing parts from reference TRBV28 and TRBJ2-3): DVKVTQSSRYLVKRTGEKVFLECVQDMDHENMFWYRQDPGLGLRLIYFSYDVKMKEKGDIPEGYSVSREKKERFSLILESASTNQTSMYLCASSFSTSEPLRADTQYFGPGTRLTVL.

V is TRBV19 and J is TRBJ1-1, with D possibly being TRBD1 (5 bases). V lost 1 base, J lost 0 bases, and 9 bases lay in between. Germline values: CDR1 LNHDA, CDR2 SQIVND (reference sequence). The CDR3 sequence is 15 residues long. CDR3 loop: CASSIAPGMNTEAFF. The CDR3, as DNA: TGTGCCAGTAGTATAGCCCCAGGGATGAACACTGAAGCTTTCTTT.

The chain combines TRBV18 with TRBJ2-2; TRBD2 matches at 9 bases. The junction had 17 bases not matched to a gene; V was cut back by 0 bases and J by 3 bases. The CDR3 runs to 21 residues. The germline V gene has CDR1 KGHSH and CDR2 LQKENI. DNA for the CDR3: TGTGCCAGCTCACCACCGGTTGGTCCGCAGCGGGGGGCTCTTCACACCGGGGAGCTGTTTTTT. Its protein is CASSPPVGPQRGALHTGELFF.

This clone was seen once. The chain carries TRBV7-9 and TRBJ1-4; TRBD1 agrees at 9 bases. The V and J ends lost 6 bases and 7 bases, in that order; junction bases with no gene match: 6. The CDR3 has 14 amino acids. The germline V gene encodes CDR1 SEHNR and CDR2 FQNEAQ (reference sequence). Here the CDR3 reads CASRTGGSGEKLFF. CDR3 nucleotides: TGTGCCAGCAGAACAGGGGGCAGTGGTGAAAAACTGTTTTTT. Supplemented by reference TRBV7-9 and TRBJ1-4, the full variable domain reads DTGVSQNPRHKITKRGQNVTFRCDPISEHNRLYWYRQTLGQGPEFLTYFQNEAQLEKSRLLSDRFSAERPKGSFSTLEIQRTEQGDSAMYLCASRTGGSGEKLFFGSGTQLSVL.

J is TRBJ1-2 and V is TRBV7-9; D is uncertain. Germline V gene sequence: CDR1 SEHNR, CDR2 FQNEAQ (reference sequence). The CDR3 covers 15 residues. Trimming removed 3 bases at V and 5 bases at J, with 16 bases between. The CDR3 spells CASSFSLEGYYGYTF. CDR3 DNA: TGTGCCAGCAGCTTTAGCCTTGAGGGCTATTATGGCTACACCTTC.

J is TRBJ2-5 and V is TRBV6-2 or TRBV6-3; a possible D gene is TRBD2 (6 bases). Germline V gene data show CDR1 as MNHEY and CDR2 as SVGEGT. This CDR3 region has 15 residues. Trimming removed 1 base at V and 5 bases at J, with 14 bases between. CDR3 nucleotides: TGTGCCAGCAGTTACTATGGGACTCGGAGGGAGACCCAGTACTTC. Protein: CASSYYGTRRETQYF.

This clone was seen a handful of times. J is TRBJ2-3 and V is TRBV7-9; 7 nucleotides match TRBD2. Losses at the gene ends were 3 bases for V and 4 bases for J; bases not matched to a gene: 10. Germline assignment: CDR1 SEHNR and CDR2 FQNEAQ (reference sequence). The CDR3 loop spans 16 amino acids. DNA for the CDR3: TGTGCCAGCAGCTTTCAGCGGGGTGGAGGGTCAGATACGCAGTATTTT. Translated: CASSFQRGGGSDTQYF.

This rearrangement joins TRBV7-9 to TRBJ2-1, with 11 bases aligning to TRBD2. Losses at the gene ends were 3 bases for V and 0 bases for J; bases not matched to a gene: 7. This CDR3 has 18 amino acids. The germline CDR1 and CDR2 sequences are SEHNR and FQNEAQ (reference sequence). The CDR3 DNA reads TGTGCCAGCAGCTTGACTAGCGGGGCACCTCTCTCCTACAATGAGCAGTTCTTC. It specifies CASSLTSGAPLSYNEQFF.

The chain recombines TRBV6-6 with TRBJ1-5, with TRBD1 as a possible D gene (5 bases). The CDR3 contains 13 residues. V was cut by 6 bases and J by 7 bases, with 13 bases left in between. Germline V gives CDR1 MNHNY, CDR2 SVGAGI (reference sequence). The CDR3 sequence: CASRGQGSQPQHF. CDR3 bases: TGTGCCAGCAGGGGCCAGGGAAGCCAGCCCCAGCATTTT.

The genes are TRBV20-1 and TRBJ1-1, with D possibly TRBD1 on 5 matching bases. This CDR3 contains 11 residues. V lost 2 bases, J lost 8 bases, and 9 bases lay in between. Germline V lookup: CDR1 DFQATT, CDR2 SNEGSKA (reference sequence). CDR3 coding DNA: TGCAGTGCTAGACGACAGAAGGAAGCTTTCTTT. Translating gives CSARRQKEAFF.

This clone was detected only once. This sequence joins TRBV9 and TRBJ1-6; perhaps TRBD1 as D (5 bases). V lost 4 bases to trimming and J lost 10 bases, with 15 bases between them. From germline, CDR1 is SGDLS and CDR2 YYNGEE. The CDR3 is 14 amino acids. The DNA for the CDR3 is TGTGCCAGCAGCACCCAGGGTGGAGGGTCACCCCTCCACTTT. Amino acid sequence: CASSTQGGGSPLHF. The full variable domain, its missing parts supplied by reference TRBV9 and TRBJ1-6, is DSGVTQTPKHLITATGQRVTLRCSPRSGDLSVYWYQQSLDQGLQFLIQYYNGEERAKGNILERFSAQQFPDLHSELNLSSLELGDSALYFCASSTQGGGSPLHFGNGTRLTVT.

The chain carries TRBV28 and TRBJ2-7; the match to TRBD2 covers 11 bases. The CDR3 is 13 amino acids. From germline, CDR1 is MDHEN and CDR2 SYDVKM. Trimming cost V 8 bases and J 3 bases; bases outside gene matches: 3. In DNA form, the CDR3 reads TGTGCCAGCCTTCTAGCGGGAGGCTACGAGCAGTACTTC. Translated, it gives CASLLAGGYEQYF.

The chain carries TRBV18 and TRBJ1-6; D not resolved. The germline V and J ends were trimmed by 5 bases and 4 bases, with 6 bases remaining between them. Germline V lookup: CDR1 KGHSH, CDR2 LQKENI. The CDR3 has 13 residues. CDR3 loop: CASSSGYNSPLHF. CDR3 nucleotide sequence: TGTGCCAGCTCATCGGGATATAATTCACCCCTCCACTTT.

The V and J genes are TRBV3-1 (or the pseudogene TRBV3-2) and TRBJ1-1; a possible D gene is TRBD1 (6 bases). V was pared by 5 bases and J by 1 base, with 8 bases between. Germline values: CDR1 LGHDT, CDR2 YNNKEL (reference sequence). This CDR3 comprises 13 residues. In nucleotides, the CDR3 is TGTGCCAGCAGCGGACAGAGGAACACTGAAGCTTTCTTT. Its protein product is CASSGQRNTEAFF.

This chain connects TRBV11-3 to TRBJ2-5; 12 nucleotides line up with TRBD2. CDR1 is SGHNT and CDR2 is YENEEA in the germline V gene. V lost 1 base and J lost 5; bases outside the gene matches: 5. The CDR3 is 16 amino acids. CDR3 sequence reads: CASSLGLAGEGETQYF. CDR3 coding DNA: TGTGCCAGCAGCTTAGGACTAGCGGGAGAGGGGGAGACCCAGTACTTC.

V and J are TRBV6-5 and TRBJ2-2; the D gene is possibly TRBD2 (6 bases). Germline V lookup: CDR1 MNHEY, CDR2 SVGAGI. The CDR3 sequence is 14 residues long. V was trimmed by 6 bases and J by 2 bases, leaving 10 bases between them. The CDR3 spells CASREGDNTGELFF. The CDR3 region has the DNA TGTGCCAGCAGGGAGGGAGATAACACCGGGGAGCTGTTTTTT.

This chain joins TRBV5-1 and TRBJ2-7, with TRBD1 identical over 9 bases. The V gene's germline CDR1 is SGHRS and CDR2 YFSETQ. This CDR3 spans 14 amino acids. With V trimmed by 4 bases and J by 3 bases, 5 bases remained unmatched. CDR3 loop: CASSPDRGVYEQYF. The CDR3 coding sequence is TGCGCCAGCAGCCCCGACAGGGGGGTCTACGAGCAGTACTTC.